The entry below gives a single T cell receptor (beta chain) sequence along with its context. This clonotype showed up just a few times. The antigen this receptor binds is unknown. No much larger clone is present one base from it, and per-base qualities are unavailable. Its CDR3 holds 17 amino acids, cysteine through phenylalanine. Just CDR3 DNA is preserved here, 51 bases in frame from base 1. The germline V gene yields SGHDN for CDR1 and FVKESK for CDR2. For this chain, trimming is 2 bases at the V end and 2 bases at the J end, and the number of junction bases without a gene match is 11. The data originate from a study of identical twins (dated by TCRdb to the mid-2010s). Study-wide context: The study deep-sequenced TCR alpha and beta repertoires from monozygotic twins, unrelated adults of various ages and cord blood to test whether fetal clonotypes persist. To rule out contamination, the twin experiments were replicated at different times with different library preparation protocols. The full study reports these points: Abundant cord blood beta clonotypes carried fewer insertions; young adult naive repertoires showed a weaker similar trend, while memory repertoires showed none. Invariant T cells such as MAIT and iNKT could partly confound zero-insertion analyses, although diverse VJ usage argued against such confounding for most clonotypes. In monozygotic twins, out-of-frame TCR alpha sharing was systematically underestimated by recombination models, although the models agreed with sharing between unrelated individuals. Compared with coincidental sharing between unrelated individuals, out-of-frame TCR alpha sequences shared between twins had an excess of sequences with low generation probability. A weaker excess of twin sharing was found in beta out-of-frame sequences because the signal-to-noise ratio was lowered by fewer shared sequences. Because the same donors could not be followed over many years, the conclusions depended on cross-sectional statistical analysis.

Every donor was a healthy Caucasian. The twin cohort comprised three pairs of female monozygotic twins, all aged roughly 18 to 30 years. Peripheral blood mononuclear cells were the source from which RNA for the TCR libraries was isolated. The method behind the library was 5' RACE. Sequencer: Illumina HiSeq 2000. A universal primer binding site was introduced by template switching, and a unique molecular identifier was present in the final cDNA, enabling accurate counting of TCR cDNA molecules. Specific primers in the conserved constant-segment region were used to synthesize first-strand cDNA for TCR alpha and beta chains. To control for contamination, each cDNA library was double barcoded with a SMART-Mk sample barcode plus Illumina barcodes. Two successive PCR steps introduced TruSeq adapter sequences along with Illumina sample barcodes. The TCR alpha and beta cDNA libraries were sequenced on the Illumina HiSeq platform using custom primers. Processing in the source paper ran as follows. Unique molecular identifiers were extracted from raw reads with MiGEC, and CDR3 positions were determined with MiXCR. For each individual, recombination models were inferred using an EM algorithm with the repgenHMM and IGoR tools. Shared clonotypes were analyzed with the tcR package in R, and sharing was normalized by the product of cloneset sizes. To study raw recombination free of thymic and clonal selection effects, out-of-frame nonproductive sequences were analyzed. Starting from the raw public reads, TCRdb applied fastp trimming at Q25, assembled clones with MiXCR and retained in-frame beta chains. Entries that share a CDR3 protein sequence are merged under the most common genes and DNA. The V and J calls here are based on TCRdb, not the publication. The sample table records under 900,000 distinct CDR3 sequences; about 12% of these occur just once. The ten largest clones represent 1.5% to 2% of the sample.

This sample was shared with a second study, whose subject was yellow fever vaccine responses in identical twins. That second report states: The T cell response to vaccination in identical twins was reported by the authors to appear partly convergent and partly personalized. In identical twins, the study followed T cell clones that responded to the vaccine with precision.

The chain is encoded by TRBV14 joined to TRBJ1-1, and 7 bases in between align with TRBD1. The sequence derives from a woman aged 18-30 years in good health. Sequencing used PBMCs. The DNA sequence is given as TGTGCCAGCAGCCAAAAGGGGGCTCTTGATCCCAACACTGAAGCTTTCTTT. Protein translation: CASSQKGALDPNTEAFF.